The rows below give T cell receptor beta chains drawn from one sample of a study of T cells in Graves' hyperthyroidism and ophthalmopathy. TCRdb re-derived calls from the multiplex PCR reads in MiXCR, one entry per CDR3 protein. The sample has more than 40,000 distinct CDR3 sequences, around half seen once; the top ten hold roughly 32%. The sample comprised peripheral blood or thyroid tissue (not recorded which). These receptor sequences come from a woman aged 45-59 years with Graves' hyperthyroidism. Each CDR3 is given with its conserved first and last residue. D genes are given only for firm matches. Some rows mark clone size as missing; the rest say once, few, many or name a class of expanded clone.

D gene	V gene	clone size	J gene	CDR3 protein	CDR3 DNA
.	TRBV7-3	.	TRBJ2-1	CASSTPGVQGNEQFF	TGTGCCAGCAGCACACCAGGGGTTCAGGGCAATGAGCAGTTCTTC
.	TRBV7-3	.	TRBJ1-3	CASSLKKGNSGNTIYF	TGTGCCAGCAGCTTAAAGAAGGGGAACTCTGGAAACACCATATATTTT
TRBD1	TRBV7-8	.	TRBJ1-2	CASSTRQGGGYTF	TGTGCCAGCAGCACCCGACAGGGTGGTGGCTACACCTTC
TRBD2	TRBV10-1	many	TRBJ2-3	CAGRPSGLAGGACGTDTQYF	TGCGCCGGACGTCCTTCGGGACTAGCGGGAGGGGCGTGTGGCACAGATACGCAGTATTTT
.	TRBV6-1	.	TRBJ1-4	CASLTWTVNTEKLFF	TGTGCCAGCCTTACTTGGACGGTGAACACTGAAAAACTGTTTTTT
.	TRBV7-2	.	TRBJ1-4	CASSHAKGDKKLFF	TGTGCCAGCAGCCATGCCAAGGGCGACAAAAAACTGTTTTTT
.	TRBV12-3/TRBV12-4	.	TRBJ2-6	CASSYRDNVLTF	TGTGCCAGCAGTTACAGGGACAACGTCCTGACTTTC
.	TRBV13	many	TRBJ1-1	CASSSSKGFKNTEAFF	TGTGCCAGCAGCTCCTCGAAGGGCTTCAAGAACACTGAAGCTTTCTTT
.	TRBV7-6	few	TRBJ2-1	CASSLVWGVGNEQFF	TGTGCCAGCAGCTTAGTTTGGGGGGTCGGGAATGAGCAGTTCTTC
.	TRBV28	many	TRBJ2-7	CASSSGNYEQYF	TGTGCCAGCAGCTCAGGGAACTACGAGCAGTACTTC
.	TRBV20-1	medium-sized	TRBJ1-1	CSAGDYGTEAFF	TGCAGTGCAGGGGACTACGGCACTGAAGCTTTCTTT
.	TRBV29-1	.	TRBJ1-5	CSVGTFQETQHF	TGCAGCGTTGGGACGTTCCAAGAGACCCAGCATTTT
.	TRBV6-1	.	TRBJ1-1	CASRDPEAFF	TGTGCCAGCAGAGACCCTGAAGCTTTCTTT
TRBD1	TRBV20-1	many	TRBJ2-7	CPGTGSYEQYF	TGCCCCGGGACAGGGTCCTACGAGCAGTACTTC
.	TRBV12-3/TRBV12-4	once	TRBJ2-5	CASRVGSHETQYF	TGTGCCAGCAGGGTGGGGAGCCACGAGACCCAGTACTTC
.	TRBV7-9	.	TRBJ1-6	CASSPGTAYNSPLHF	TGTGCCAGCAGCCCCGGGACGGCCTATAATTCACCCCTCCACTTT
.	TRBV7-9	.	TRBJ1-1	CASSSGWTEAFF	TGTGCCAGCAGCTCCGGGTGGACTGAAGCTTTCTTT
.	TRBV2	once	TRBJ2-7	CASSSGQGVWASGHYEQYF	TGTGCCAGCAGCTCGGGACAGGGAGTCTGGGCTAGCGGGCACTACGAGCAGTACTTC
TRBD1	TRBV2	.	TRBJ1-6	CASGTGQSPLHF	TGTGCCAGCGGGACAGGGCAGTCACCCCTCCACTTT
.	TRBV7-2	.	TRBJ2-2	CTSSPRTVNTGELFF	TGTACCAGCAGCCCCCGGACGGTGAACACCGGGGAGCTGTTTTTT
.	TRBV10-3	.	TRBJ2-5	CAVRGTQYF	TGTGCCGTGAGGGGGACCCAGTACTTC
TRBD2	TRBV24-1	.	TRBJ2-7	CATNTTGTSGRSYEQYF	TGTGCCACCAATACCACCGGGACTAGCGGGAGGTCCTACGAGCAGTACTTC
.	TRBV5-1	many	TRBJ1-1	CASSNLGGGNTEAFF	TGCGCCAGCAGCAATCTCGGAGGGGGGAACACTGAAGCTTTCTTT
.	TRBV27	many	TRBJ2-6	CASTQGSGANVLTF	TGTGCCAGCACCCAGGGCTCTGGGGCCAACGTCCTGACTTTC
TRBD1	TRBV7-8	once	TRBJ2-7	CASSTGTGGWAGQYF	TGTGCCAGCAGCACAGGGACAGGGGGCTGGGCGGGGCAGTACTTC
.	TRBV7-4	.	TRBJ1-1	CASSLNEGSEAFF	TGTGCCAGCAGCTTAAATGAAGGTTCTGAAGCTTTCTTT
.	TRBV19	many	TRBJ1-5	CASSISQGLYQPQHF	TGTGCCAGTAGTATCTCCCAGGGTTTGTATCAGCCCCAGCATTTT
.	TRBV10-3	.	TRBJ2-7	CAISESRGYEQYF	TGTGCCATCAGTGAGAGCAGGGGCTACGAGCAGTACTTT
TRBD1	TRBV18	many	TRBJ1-2	CASSQGTATYYGYTF	TGTGCCAGCTCACAGGGGACAGCGACGTACTATGGCTACACCTTC
.	TRBV4-2	.	TRBJ2-7	CASSSRSNEQYF	TGTGCCAGCAGCTCTAGGAGCAACGAGCAGTACTTC
.	TRBV12-3/TRBV12-4	.	TRBJ2-5	CASSSTGGGQPQYF	TGTGCCAGCAGTTCGACAGGCGGAGGTCAGCCCCAGTACTTC
TRBD1	TRBV5-5	many	TRBJ1-4	CASSSQGGATNEKLFF	TGTGCCAGCAGCTCACAGGGGGGTGCAACTAATGAAAAACTGTTTTTT
TRBD2	TRBV10-3	many	TRBJ2-3	CAISPGRTSGASTDTQYF	TGTGCCATCAGCCCCGGACGGACTAGCGGGGCGAGCACAGATACGCAGTATTTT